The 14 T cell receptor beta chains listed next were all sequenced from one sample in a study of OX40 agonist ivuxolimab in advanced cancers. Sequencing used immunoSEQ multiplex PCR; TCRdb keeps in-frame clones, though not all of them. Among about 48,000 clones listed, 70% to 90% were seen once. Here the sequenced sample was CD4+ or CD8+ T cells sorted from blood, taken in a trial of the OX40 agonist ivuxolimab. Source of these receptors: an adult with an advanced solid tumor such as melanoma, head and neck, liver or kidney cancer.

The CDR3 here is CASSLYTQVTGELFF. CDR3 in DNA: TGTGCCAGCAGTTTATATACACAGGTCACCGGGGAGCTGTTTTTT. The J gene is TRBJ2-2, the V gene TRBV27; the D gene is possibly TRBD1 (5 bases). The V end was cut by 1 base, the J end by 4 bases, with 10 bases between. The CDR3 covers 15 residues. CDR1 is MNHEY and CDR2 is SMNVEV in the germline V gene (reference sequence).

The V and J genes are TRBV7-9 and TRBJ2-2, with D tentatively TRBD1 or TRBD2 (6 bases each). There are 16 residues in the CDR3. Trimming took 5 bases from V and 0 from J, leaving 13 bases between them. Germline CDR1 is SEHNR and CDR2 is FQNEAQ (reference sequence). CDR3 residues: CASSPARGPNTGELFF. Written as DNA, the CDR3 is TGTGCCAGCAGCCCAGCACGGGGGCCGAACACCGGGGAGCTGTTTTTT.

This chain links TRBV7-8 with TRBJ2-7; TRBD2 matches 8 bases. There are 15 residues in the CDR3. The germline CDR1 and CDR2 sequences are SGHVS and FQNEAQ. The junction had 3 bases not matched to a gene; V was cut back by 1 base and J by 1 base. As DNA, the CDR3 is TGTGCCAGCAGCTTAGGGGCGGGGGGTTCCTACGAGCAGTACTTC. The encoded protein is CASSLGAGGSYEQYF.

This rearrangement joins TRBV7-9 to TRBJ1-2; D might be TRBD1 (6 bases). V was trimmed by 1 base and J by 2 bases, leaving 11 bases between them. This CDR3 is built from 15 residues. The germline V gene encodes CDR1 SEHNR and CDR2 FQNEAQ (reference sequence). CDR3 sequence (DNA): TGTGCCAGCAGCTTAGATTCGGGGACAAACTATGGCTACACCTTC. Protein sequence: CASSLDSGTNYGYTF.

The sample holds one count of this clone. The V gene is TRBV4-3, the J gene TRBJ2-7, with 9 positions matching TRBD2. The germline V gene has CDR1 LGHNA and CDR2 YSLEER. This CDR3 region has 16 residues. The V segment lost 3 bases and the J segment 5 bases; nucleotides outside the gene matches: 11. CDR3 bases: TGCGCCAGCAGCCATCTGGCGGGGGGGCCTATGAACGAGCAGTACTTC. Amino acids: CASSHLAGGPMNEQYF.

The chain carries TRBV6-5 and TRBJ2-2; possibly TRBD1 for D (6 bases). The germline gives CDR1 MNHEY, CDR2 SVGAGI. V was pared by 6 bases and J by 8 bases, with 10 bases between. This CDR3 has 12 amino acids. The CDR3 sequence: CASRHGTGELFF. The CDR3 coding sequence is TGTGCCAGCAGACACGGGACAGGGGAGCTGTTTTTT.

The chain employs TRBV19 and TRBJ1-1; possible D gene TRBD1, 5 bases. Deletions cut 4 bases from V and 5 bases from J, with 8 bases between. The CDR3 has 12 amino acids. Germline V gene data show CDR1 as LNHDA and CDR2 as SQIVND (reference sequence). The CDR3 bases are TGTGCCAGTAGTACAGGGAGTACTGAAGCTTTCTTT. This encodes CASSTGSTEAFF.

The CDR3: CASSQDLAGGLYEQYF. CDR3 sequence (DNA): TGCGCCAGCAGCCAAGATTTGGCGGGGGGGCTCTACGAGCAGTACTTC. The chain is built from TRBV4-3 and TRBJ2-7, with 9 bases matching TRBD2. The V segment lost 0 bases and the J segment 3 bases; nucleotides outside the gene matches: 6. The CDR3 has 16 amino acids. Germline V gene sequence: CDR1 LGHNA, CDR2 YSLEER.

The chain is built from TRBV9 and TRBJ2-1; D ambiguous. Trimming took 3 bases from V and 9 from J, leaving 16 bases between them. CDR1 and CDR2 from the germline V gene are SGDLS and YYNGEE. The CDR3 loop spans 14 amino acids. The CDR3 sequence: CASSGERFLGEQFF. In DNA, the CDR3 is TGTGCCAGCAGCGGGGAACGGTTCTTGGGTGAGCAGTTCTTC.

The chain links TRBV28 to TRBJ2-5; TRBD2 agrees at 15 bases. The CDR3 is 17 amino acids. V shed 5 bases, J shed 5 bases, and the junction held 9 bases outside the gene matches. Germline lookup yields CDR1 MDHEN and CDR2 SYDVKM. Written as DNA, the CDR3 is TGTGCCAGCAGTATGTGGACTAGCGGGGGGGCCGCGGAGACCCAGTACTTC. Its translation is CASSMWTSGGAAETQYF.

V usage is TRBV6-4 and J usage is TRBJ1-6; D gene unclear. Per the germline V gene, CDR1 is MRHNA and CDR2 is SNTAGT. The CDR3 contains 18 residues. V was clipped by 4 bases and J by 7 bases, with 23 bases between them. CDR3 sequence: CASSASSIGEGVNSPLHF. CDR3 in DNA: TGTGCCAGCAGTGCCTCCAGTATTGGGGAGGGAGTAAATTCACCCCTCCACTTT.

This clone was picked up one time. V is TRBV27 and J is TRBJ1-4, with a weak D call TRBD1 (5 bases). Trimming left V 6 bases short and J 5 bases short, with 16 bases between. The CDR3 spans 15 residues. In germline, CDR1 is MNHEY, CDR2 SMNVEV (reference sequence). CDR3 DNA sequence: TGTGCCAGCAGCTTTGACAGCTCACTAAATGAAAAACTGTTTTTT. Translation: CASSFDSSLNEKLFF.

This chain connects TRBV27 to TRBJ2-7, with 7 nucleotides matching TRBD1. After removal of 5 bases from V and 3 bases from J, the junction contained 7 bases not matched to a gene. The CDR3 runs 14 residues. In germline, CDR1 is MNHEY, CDR2 SMNVEV (reference sequence). The CDR3 sequence is CASSNRGFFYEQYF. The CDR3 DNA sequence: TGTGCCAGCAGTAACAGGGGTTTTTTCTACGAGCAGTACTTC.

The V call is TRBV27, the J call TRBJ1-5; 7 nucleotides agree with TRBD1. J gave up 8 bases and V 5 bases, and 9 bases lay outside the gene matches. The CDR3 runs 14 residues. The germline CDR1 and CDR2 sequences are MNHEY and SMNVEV (reference sequence). CDR3 coding DNA: TGTGCCAGCAGTCCCGGACAGGCTGAAGAGCCCCAGCATTTT. This gives the protein CASSPGQAEEPQHF.